There are a few counts of the clone carrying this T cell receptor beta chain. This sample stems from a study of blood T cell repertoires in COVID-19. Study details: The analysed material was cDNA or gDNA that came from T cells, B-cell-depleted T cells, or PBMCs.

In the authors' methods: Amplification of reference gene primers provided the estimated nucleated cell counts. Sequenced by immunoSEQ multiplex PCR; TCRdb stores in-frame clones only, minus some. V and J calls and clone size are those listed in that table; D and trimming were worked out from the DNA. The profile covers over 140,000 clones, with roughly 80% appearing a single time and approximately 4% taken by the ten largest. Between the trimmed V and J ends, which lost 2 bases and 0 bases, there was a span of 10 bases. Germline V CDR1 and CDR2: SEHNR, FQNEAQ (reference sequence). This CDR3 spans 16 amino acids.

Sequenced material: peripheral blood. The V and J genes are TRBV7-9 and TRBJ1-4; no clear D. The sequence was obtained from a woman in her fifties or sixties with acute or convalescent COVID-19. CDR3 residues: CASSLLRDATNEKLFF. CDR3 nucleotide sequence: TGTGCCAGCAGCTTACTTCGGGATGCAACTAATGAAAAACTGTTTTTT.